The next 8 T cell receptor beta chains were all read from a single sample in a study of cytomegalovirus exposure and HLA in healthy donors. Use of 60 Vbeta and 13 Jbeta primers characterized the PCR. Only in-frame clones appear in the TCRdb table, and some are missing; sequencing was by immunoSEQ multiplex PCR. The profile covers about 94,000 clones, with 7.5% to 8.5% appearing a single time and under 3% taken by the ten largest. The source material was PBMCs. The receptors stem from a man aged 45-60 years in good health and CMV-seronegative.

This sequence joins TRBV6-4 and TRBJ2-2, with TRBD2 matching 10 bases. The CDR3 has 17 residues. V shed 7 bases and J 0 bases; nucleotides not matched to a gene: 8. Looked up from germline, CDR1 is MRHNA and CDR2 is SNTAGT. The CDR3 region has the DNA TGTGCCAGCACCCCTCTAGCGGGAGCCACGAACACCGGGGAGCTGTTTTTT. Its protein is CASTPLAGATNTGELFF.

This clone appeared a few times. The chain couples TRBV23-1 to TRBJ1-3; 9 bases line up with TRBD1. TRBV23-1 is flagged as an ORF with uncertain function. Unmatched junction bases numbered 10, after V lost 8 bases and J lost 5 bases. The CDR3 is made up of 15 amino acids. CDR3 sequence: CASPRGQGTRNTIYF. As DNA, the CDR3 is TGCGCCAGCCCCCGAGGACAGGGGACGAGAAACACCATATATTTT.

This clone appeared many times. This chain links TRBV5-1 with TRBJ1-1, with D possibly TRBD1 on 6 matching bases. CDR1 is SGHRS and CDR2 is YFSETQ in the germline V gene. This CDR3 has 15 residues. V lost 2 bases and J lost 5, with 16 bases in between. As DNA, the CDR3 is TGCGCCAGCAGCTTAATTACAGGGTCGGGAACTGAAGCTTTCTTT. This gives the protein CASSLITGSGTEAFF.

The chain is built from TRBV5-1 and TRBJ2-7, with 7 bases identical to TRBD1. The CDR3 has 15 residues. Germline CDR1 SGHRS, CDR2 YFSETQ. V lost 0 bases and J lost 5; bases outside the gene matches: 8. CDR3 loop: CASSLGGDRAHEQYF. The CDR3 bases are TGCGCCAGCAGCTTGGGAGGCGACAGGGCCCACGAGCAGTACTTC. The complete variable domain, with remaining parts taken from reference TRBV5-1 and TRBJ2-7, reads KAGVTQTPRYLIKTRGQQVTLSCSPISGHRSVSWYQQTPGQGLQFLFEYFSETQRNKGNFPGRFSGRQFSNSRSEMNVSTLELGDSALYLCASSLGGDRAHEQYFGPGTRLTVT.

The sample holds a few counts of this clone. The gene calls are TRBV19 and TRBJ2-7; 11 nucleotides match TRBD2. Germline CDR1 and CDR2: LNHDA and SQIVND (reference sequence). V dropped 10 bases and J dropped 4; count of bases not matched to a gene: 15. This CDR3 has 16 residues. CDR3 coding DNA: TGTGCCACACTGACTAGCGGGGCCCGATACTTATACGAGCAGTACTTC. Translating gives CATLTSGARYLYEQYF. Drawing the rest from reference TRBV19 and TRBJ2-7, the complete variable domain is DGGITQSPKYLFRKEGQNVTLSCEQNLNHDAMYWYRQDPGQGLRLIYYSQIVNDFQKGDIAEGYSVSREKKESFPLTVTSAQKNPTAFYLCATLTSGARYLYEQYFGPGTRLTVT.

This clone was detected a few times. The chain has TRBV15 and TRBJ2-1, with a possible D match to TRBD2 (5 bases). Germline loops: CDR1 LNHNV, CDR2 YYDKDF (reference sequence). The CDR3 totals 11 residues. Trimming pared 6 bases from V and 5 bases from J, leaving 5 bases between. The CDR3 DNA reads TGTGCCACCAGGGGAGACAATGAGCAGTTCTTC. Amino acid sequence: CATRGDNEQFF.

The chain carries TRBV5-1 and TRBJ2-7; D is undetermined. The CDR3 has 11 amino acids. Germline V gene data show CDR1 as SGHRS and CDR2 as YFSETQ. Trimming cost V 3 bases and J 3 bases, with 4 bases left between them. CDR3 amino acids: CASSSLYEQYF. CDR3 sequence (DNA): TGCGCCAGCAGCTCCCTCTACGAGCAGTACTTC.

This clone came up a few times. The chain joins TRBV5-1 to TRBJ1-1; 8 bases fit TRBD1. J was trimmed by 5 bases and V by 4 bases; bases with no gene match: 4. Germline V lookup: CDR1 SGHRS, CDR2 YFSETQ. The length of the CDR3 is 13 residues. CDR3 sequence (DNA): TGCGCCAGCAGCGCTACAGGGGGGACTGAAGCTTTCTTT. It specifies CASSATGGTEAFF.